In its sample, the clone carrying this TCR beta chain was seen a few times. The junction departs from the called germline gene at one end, perhaps through a read error. These data belong to a study of blood T cells in healthy people across ages. CDR3 length equals 13 residues. The germline V gene encodes CDR1 SGHRS and CDR2 YFSETQ. Through a sample-barcoded 5' primer and a J-beta primer mix, a second PCR was run for roughly 7 to 12 cycles. TCRdb reprocessed the 5' RACE reads with MiXCR, giving one entry per CDR3 protein. Of some 690,000 distinct CDR3 sequences detected, around a fifth appear once; the ten largest clones hold around a fifth.

The chain combines TRBV5-1 with TRBJ1-6, with D perhaps matching TRBD1 (6 bases). The sequence came from a man in his 70s in good health. What was sequenced was blood. The CDR3 nucleotides read TGCGCCAGCAGCTTAGGGGGTAATCCACCCCTCCACTTT. Its protein is CASSLGGNPPLHF.